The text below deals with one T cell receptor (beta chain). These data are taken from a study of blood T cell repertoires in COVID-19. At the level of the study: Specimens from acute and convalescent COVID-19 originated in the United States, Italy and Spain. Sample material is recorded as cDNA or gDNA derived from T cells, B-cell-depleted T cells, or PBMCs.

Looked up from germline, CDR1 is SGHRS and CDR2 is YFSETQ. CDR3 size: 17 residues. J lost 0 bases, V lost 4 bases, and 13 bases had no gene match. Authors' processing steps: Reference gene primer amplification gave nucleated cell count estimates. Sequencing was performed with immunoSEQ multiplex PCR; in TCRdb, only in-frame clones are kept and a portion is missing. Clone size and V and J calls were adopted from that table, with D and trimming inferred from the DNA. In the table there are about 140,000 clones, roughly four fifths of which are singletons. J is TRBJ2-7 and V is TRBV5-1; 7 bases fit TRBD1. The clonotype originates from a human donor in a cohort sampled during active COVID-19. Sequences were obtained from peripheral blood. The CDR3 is CASSQYPRQGYSYEQYF. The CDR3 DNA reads TGCGCCAGCAGCCAATACCCGAGACAGGGTTACTCCTACGAGCAGTACTTC.